Detailed here is one T cell receptor beta chain. This sample was included in a study of blood T cell repertoires in COVID-19. Turning to the study itself: The United States, Italy and Spain were the sources of the acute and convalescent COVID-19 samples.

Data came from immunoSEQ multiplex PCR; TCRdb stores just in-frame clones and leaves some out. This table holds around 220,000 clones, around 90% found once. Trimming cost V 5 bases and J 7 bases, with 15 bases left between them. The CDR3 contains 15 residues. CDR1 and CDR2 (germline): SEHNR, FQNEAQ (reference sequence). The specimen was PBMCs or T cells enriched from blood (not recorded which). This sequence was found in a woman aged 25 to 39 with acute COVID-19. The chain employs TRBV7-9 and TRBJ1-6; TRBD1 might be the D (5 bases). CDR3 nucleotides: TGTGCCAGCAGCACAAGGGACTTGGAGAATTCACCCCTCCACTTT. Its translation is CASSTRDLENSPLHF.